The 18 T cell receptor beta chains in this list originate from one sample, sequenced in a study of T cell repertoires in cytomegalovirus infection (dated by TCRdb to the late 2010s). This sample was sequenced with an Illumina HiSeq 1500. TCRdb redid the processing of the public reads, applying fastp at Q25 and MiXCR, and retained in-frame beta chains. CDR3 protein duplicates are merged, each entry listing the most common genes and DNA. Counted in this sample were roughly 500,000 distinct CDR3 sequences; 33% of them appeared once. Together, the top ten hold roughly 15% of the sample. Their antigens remain unidentified. The treatment or condition label corresponds to: in vitro stimulation with specific CMV peptide epitopes to enrich CMV-specific T cells. The specimen comprised cultured PBMCs, sampled from culture after CMV antigen stimulation. These TCRs come from a human donor in good health (CMV status not recorded). Some clones in this sample may be carry-over from other donors' samples.

The rearrangement links TRBV7-8 to TRBJ2-2; D is unclear. In germline, CDR1 is SGHVS, CDR2 FQNEAQ. The V gene lost 0 bases and the J gene lost 9 bases, with 5 bases spanning the gap. This CDR3 is 12 amino acids long. For the CDR3, the DNA is TGTGCCAGCAGCTTAGCGAGGAGGGAGCTGTTTTTT. This codes for CASSLARRELFF.

The chain uses TRBV5-1 and TRBJ2-5; the D gene is possibly TRBD2 (6 bases). Germline CDR1 is SGHRS and CDR2 is YFSETQ. The CDR3 is made up of 15 amino acids. Between the trimmed V and J ends, which lost 4 bases and 5 bases, there was a span of 18 bases. The CDR3 protein is CASSPIGTGVETQYF. CDR3 DNA sequence: TGCGCCAGCAGCCCTATCGGGACGGGGGTGGAGACCCAGTACTTC.

This clonotype was seen only a few times. The rearrangement joins TRBV7-3 to TRBJ2-1; possibly TRBD2 for D (7 bases). The CDR3 extends over 16 amino acids. V was clipped by 5 bases and J by 7 bases, with 21 bases between them. Germline V gives CDR1 SGHTA, CDR2 FQGTGA. CDR3 bases: TGTGCCAGCAGCCCCAGAGGGGGGGCGGGAGAGAATGAGCAGTTCTTC. It is translated as CASSPRGGAGENEQFF.

This chain joins TRBV7-8 and TRBJ1-2; TRBD1 might be the D (5 bases). The CDR3 runs 16 residues. Germline CDR1 SGHVS, CDR2 FQNEAQ. V lost 4 bases to trimming and J lost 0 bases, with 15 bases between them. CDR3 sequence (DNA): TGTGCCAGCAGCTACACTCCCGGGACGGCTAACTATGGCTACACCTTC. Its protein is CASSYTPGTANYGYTF.

A few counts support this clonotype. The chain uses TRBV11-2 and TRBJ2-7; D might be TRBD1 or TRBD2, each matching 5 bases. The length of the CDR3 is 14 residues. V shed 5 bases and J shed 0 bases, with 11 bases lying between them. Germline values: CDR1 SGHAT, CDR2 FQNNGV. The CDR3 protein is CASSVGDSSYEQYF. The DNA of the CDR3 is TGTGCCAGCAGCGTGGGGGATAGCTCCTACGAGCAGTACTTC.

The V and J genes are TRBV7-2 and TRBJ2-2, with 14 bases aligning to TRBD2. Germline V gene lookup returns CDR1 SGHTA and CDR2 FQGNSA. The CDR3 extends over 18 amino acids. V shed 4 bases and J 0 bases; nucleotides not matched to a gene: 4. CDR3 DNA sequence: TGTGCCAGCAGCTGGAGACTAGCGGGAGGGGCGAACACCGGGGAGCTGTTTTTT. Residues: CASSWRLAGGANTGELFF.

This clonotype was counted between two and nine times. This chain links TRBV5-6 with TRBJ1-1; the match to TRBD1 covers 7 bases. This CDR3 is 14 amino acids long. Trimming removed 5 bases from V and 1 base from J; junction bases left unmatched: 5. Looked up from germline, CDR1 is SGHDT and CDR2 is YYEEEE. CDR3 sequence (DNA): TGTGCCAGCAGGGCCGGGACAGCGAACACTGAAGCTTTCTTT. This encodes CASRAGTANTEAFF. Supplemented by reference TRBV5-6 and TRBJ1-1, the full variable domain reads DAGVTQSPTHLIKTRGQQVTLRCSPKSGHDTVSWYQQALGQGPQFIFQYYEEEERQRGNFPDRFSGHQFPNYSSELNVNALLLGDSALYLCASRAGTANTEAFFGQGTRLTVV.

The DNA of the CDR3 is TGTGCCAGCAGCTTGTCCCTTAGCGCCACGAACACCGGGGAGCTGTTTTTT. As protein: CASSLSLSATNTGELFF. The chain links TRBV7-2 to TRBJ2-2, with TRBD2 as a possible D gene (5 bases). The CDR3 extends over 17 amino acids. Trimming shortened V by 3 bases and J by 0 bases, and 14 bases separated the two germline ends. Germline V CDR1 and CDR2: SGHTA, FQGNSA. Looking up the rest from reference TRBV7-2 and TRBJ2-2 gives the full variable domain: GAGVSQSPSNKVTEKGKDVELRCDPISGHTALYWYRQSLGQGLEFLIYFQGNSAPDKSGLPSDRFSAERTGGSVSTLTIQRTQQEDSAVYLCASSLSLSATNTGELFFGEGSRLTVL.

This clonotype was detected only a few times. The genes are TRBV29-1 and TRBJ1-2; 9 bases align to TRBD1. The junction had 9 bases not matched to a gene; V was cut back by 3 bases and J by 4 bases. The V gene's germline CDR1 is SQVTM and CDR2 ANQGSEA. The CDR3 is 15 residues long. The CDR3 DNA sequence: TGCAGCGTTGATAGGCCACAGGGGGCAAGCTATGGCTACACCTTC. It encodes CSVDRPQGASYGYTF.

The rearrangement links TRBV5-1 to TRBJ2-3; D may be TRBD1 or TRBD2 (5 bases each). Trimming removed 4 bases at V and 3 bases at J, with 12 bases between. The CDR3 is 14 amino acids. Per germline, CDR1 SGHRS and CDR2 YFSETQ. CDR3 in DNA: TGCGCCAGCAGCCCAGGGACCCCGACAGATACGCAGTATTTT. Its protein product is CASSPGTPTDTQYF.

A single count supports this clonotype. This chain uses TRBV19 with TRBJ2-3; 7 bases line up with TRBD1. The V segment lost 8 bases and the J segment 3 bases; nucleotides outside the gene matches: 2. From germline, CDR1 is LNHDA and CDR2 SQIVND (reference sequence). CDR3 length: 12 amino acids. As DNA, the CDR3 is TGTGCCAGTGTGGACAGGACAGATACGCAGTATTTT. It codes for CASVDRTDTQYF.

This clonotype was seen a handful of times. The rearrangement joins TRBV27 to TRBJ1-2, with 8 bases matching TRBD1. The CDR3 has 15 amino acids. With V trimmed by 7 bases and J by 6 bases, 13 bases remained unmatched. Germline V CDR1 and CDR2: MNHEY, SMNVEV (reference sequence). The CDR3 sequence is CASTLWTGTVDGYTF. CDR3 DNA: TGTGCCAGCACCCTGTGGACAGGGACGGTTGATGGCTACACCTTC.

The V and J genes are TRBV28 and TRBJ1-2, with D possibly TRBD1 on 6 matching bases. Germline values: CDR1 MDHEN, CDR2 SYDVKM. Trimming shortened V by 3 bases and J by 4 bases, and 15 bases separated the two germline ends. The CDR3 is made up of 15 amino acids. The CDR3 DNA sequence: TGTGCCAGCAGTTTTGACTCAGGGGTCCCCTATGGCTACACCTTC. Translating it yields CASSFDSGVPYGYTF.

This chain joins TRBV7-2 and TRBJ2-3; D not certain. CDR1 and CDR2 from the germline V gene are SGHTA and FQGNSA. V dropped 2 bases and J dropped 0 bases, with 9 bases sitting between them. This CDR3 spans 15 amino acids. The CDR3 DNA follows: TGTGCCAGCAGCTTACGCGCGGCTAGCACAGATACGCAGTATTTT. It translates to CASSLRAASTDTQYF.

This rearrangement joins TRBV5-5 to TRBJ2-3; TRBD2 matches at 9 bases. V was clipped by 2 bases and J by 0 bases; unmatched bases: 4. The CDR3 runs 16 residues. CDR1 and CDR2 from the germline V gene are SGHKS and YYEKEE (reference sequence). CDR3 loop: CASSLLTSGSTDTQYF. CDR3 nucleotides: TGTGCCAGCAGCTTACTGACTAGCGGAAGCACAGATACGCAGTATTTT.

The V call is TRBV20-1, the J call TRBJ2-1, with 13 bases matching TRBD2. V lost 0 bases and J lost 0; bases outside the gene matches: 2. Germline V lookup: CDR1 DFQATT, CDR2 SNEGSKA (reference sequence). This CDR3 is built from 17 residues. The CDR3 DNA sequence: TGCAGTGCTAGAGAACTAGCGGGAGGGTCCTCCTACAATGAGCAGTTCTTC. Translating gives CSARELAGGSSYNEQFF.

At least ten counts were recorded for this clonotype. The CDR3 region has the DNA TGTGCCAGCAGCTTAGGGGGACTAGCGGGAGCGGCCAAAAACATTCAGTACTTC. This sequence encodes CASSLGGLAGAAKNIQYF. The chain recombines TRBV7-2 with TRBJ2-4, with TRBD2 matching 14 bases. The CDR3 runs to 18 residues. The germline gives CDR1 SGHTA, CDR2 FQGNSA. J lost 1 base, V lost 1 base, and 3 bases had no gene match.

The chain couples TRBV11-1 to TRBJ2-1; 7 bases map to TRBD2. The CDR3 spans 16 residues. Germline assignment: CDR1 SGHAT and CDR2 FQDESV (reference sequence). V shed 5 bases, J shed 0 bases, and the junction held 7 bases outside the gene matches. The CDR3 spells CASSRQTSRSYNEQFF. Written as DNA, the CDR3 is TGTGCCAGCAGCCGCCAGACTAGCCGCTCCTACAATGAGCAGTTCTTC.